These T cell receptor beta chains were read from a single sample in a study of T-cell reconstitution after alpha-beta-depleted transplantation in children. TCRdb reanalysed the PCR reads using MiXCR and keeps one entry per CDR3 protein. Found here are about 580,000 distinct CDR3 sequences, roughly 23% of them singletons; the top ten hold roughly 13%. The specimen comprised PBMCs, mostly from graft donor cells, sampled 360 days after TCRalphabeta/CD19-depleted stem cell transplant. These receptors were taken from a boy in the first two years of life who had a stem cell transplant for acute myeloid leukemia, so the T cells may come from the graft donor. The CDR3 runs from the conserved cysteine through the conserved F or W. D genes are given only for firm matches. Expanded clones get a size class; other rows say once, few or many, or leave the size out.

V	J	D	size	CDR3	DNA
TRBV12-3/TRBV12-4	TRBJ1-3	.	many	CAIDSTFSGNTIYF	TGTGCCATCGACAGCACGTTCTCTGGAAACACCATATATTTT
TRBV7-3	TRBJ2-1	.	few	CASSPTQGWAYNEQFF	TGTGCCAGCAGCCCAACCCAGGGGTGGGCCTACAATGAGCAGTTCTTC
TRBV12-3/TRBV12-4	TRBJ2-5	TRBD2	.	CASSTTSGGPPKTQYF	TGTGCCAGCAGCACCACTAGCGGGGGCCCCCCGAAGACCCAGTACTTC
TRBV6-1	TRBJ1-4	TRBD1	.	CASRQGQGGEKLFF	TGTGCCAGCAGACAGGGACAGGGAGGTGAAAAACTGTTTTTT
TRBV28	TRBJ1-1	.	many	CASTLLQAPEAFF	TGTGCCAGCACGCTTCTCCAGGCACCTGAAGCTTTCTTT
TRBV25-1	TRBJ1-2	.	few	CASSDSTEGFGYTF	TGTGCCAGCAGTGACTCCACGGAGGGGTTTGGCTACACCTTC
TRBV12-3/TRBV12-4	TRBJ1-2	TRBD1	many	CASSQDRDYGYTF	TGTGCCAGCAGTCAGGACAGGGACTATGGCTACACCTTC
TRBV5-6	TRBJ2-5	.	many	CASSLVSGLTQYF	TGTGCCAGCAGCTTGGTTAGCGGTTTGACCCAGTACTTC
TRBV4-1	TRBJ2-1	.	.	CASSQNTMSSYNEQFF	TGCGCCAGCAGCCAAAACACCATGAGCTCCTACAATGAGCAGTTCTTC
TRBV5-1	TRBJ2-1	.	many	CASSLGGRTVEQFF	TGCGCCAGCAGCTTGGGGGGACGGACAGTTGAGCAGTTCTTC
TRBV28	TRBJ2-5	.	many	CASSLRLLQETQYF	TGTGCCAGCAGTCTTCGACTACTACAAGAGACCCAGTACTTC
TRBV15	TRBJ2-6	.	few	CATSTGLGANVLTF	TGTGCCACCAGCACAGGGCTCGGGGCCAACGTCCTGACTTTC
TRBV21-1	TRBJ2-7	.	many	CASNVTSGGRDYEQYF	TGTGCCAGCAATGTAACTAGCGGGGGGCGCGATTACGAGCAGTACTTC
TRBV7-6	TRBJ1-1	.	.	CASSLSPAENTEAFF	TGTGCCAGCAGCTTGAGCCCCGCGGAGAACACTGAAGCTTTCTTT
TRBV5-1	TRBJ2-3	.	many	CASSTDTDTQYF	TGCGCCAGCAGCACCGACACAGATACGCAGTATTTT
TRBV7-9	TRBJ2-5	.	many	CASSLTQEETQYF	TGTGCCAGCAGCTTGACACAAGAAGAGACCCAGTACTTC
TRBV6-5	TRBJ2-5	.	.	CASSRAPRETQYF	TGTGCCAGCAGTCGAGCCCCCAGGGAGACCCAGTACTTC
TRBV4-3	TRBJ2-7	TRBD2	.	CASSRKTSGVSYEQYF	TGCGCCAGCAGCCGAAAGACTAGCGGGGTATCCTACGAGCAGTACTTC
TRBV15	TRBJ1-4	.	.	CATSRVRNNRVDEKLFF	TGTGCCACCAGCAGAGTTCGGAATAACAGGGTTGATGAAAAACTGTTTTTT
TRBV21-1	TRBJ1-1	.	few	CASSKVEEENTEAFF	TGTGCCAGCAGCAAAGTTGAGGAGGAGAACACTGAAGCTTTCTTT
TRBV7-3	TRBJ1-1	.	few	CASSPRGPEAFF	TGTGCCAGCAGCCCAAGGGGTCCTGAAGCTTTCTTT
TRBV20-1	TRBJ2-4	.	once	CSARRVAKNIQYF	TGCAGTGCAAGGAGGGTAGCCAAAAACATTCAGTACTTC
TRBV10-1	TRBJ2-2	.	.	CASSEEGTGCAGELFF	TGCGCCAGCAGTGAGGAAGGGACCGGTTGCGCCGGGGAGCTGTTTTTT
TRBV20-1	TRBJ1-4	TRBD1	few	CSARDTGTGNEKLFF	TGCAGTGCTAGAGATACAGGGACAGGGAATGAAAAACTGTTTTTT
TRBV20-1	TRBJ1-4	.	.	CCAMTGVGYEKLFF	TGCTGTGCAATGACAGGCGTAGGATACGAAAAACTGTTTTTT
TRBV6-1	TRBJ1-1	TRBD1	few	CASSQLRDRGEAFF	TGTGCCAGCAGTCAACTCCGGGACAGGGGAGAAGCTTTCTTT
TRBV6-5	TRBJ2-3	TRBD1	.	CASSSQGLQGAGTQYF	TGTGCCAGCAGTTCCCAGGGACTACAGGGGGCCGGTACGCAGTATTTT
TRBV4-2	TRBJ1-1	.	many	CASSQAGSAANTEAFF	TGTGCCAGCAGCCAGGCTGGGTCCGCTGCGAACACTGAAGCTTTCTTT